The clone carrying this T cell receptor (beta chain) was observed a single time. High-throughput TCR beta sequencing covered peripheral CD8+ and CD4+ T cells. Relapsing-remitting disease, either stable or active, was present in the multiple sclerosis controls, who were treatment-naive patients. In contrast to the negatively isolated CD8+ and CD4+ T cells, TEMRA cells were FACS-enriched. Trimming stripped 2 bases from V and 5 bases from J, with 7 bases between. CDR1 is MNHEY, CDR2 SMNVEV, per germline (reference sequence). The CDR3 spans 13 residues. This record belongs to a study of CD8 T cells in Susac syndrome. It was with random hexamers that roughly 0.5 to 1 ug RNA was reverse transcribed. Multiplex PCR with immunoSEQ amplified the TCR beta CDR3 across 54 Vbeta and 13 Jbeta. TCRdb passed the immunoSEQ multiplex PCR reads through MiXCR, listing each CDR3 protein once. The data contain about 150,000 distinct CDR3 sequences, 90% to 95% of them singletons.

The chain employs TRBV27 and TRBJ2-1; D is ambiguous. The sample was CD8+ T cells from PBMCs. The TCR comes from a human donor with multiple sclerosis. CDR3 bases: TGTGCCAGCAGTTTAGCGAAACACAATGAGCAGTTCTTC. This translates into CASSLAKHNEQFF.